This section outlines one TCR beta chain sequence together with its context. No antigen is known for it. The CD4+ fraction was divided into a CD45RA+ naive subset and a CD45RA-negative memory subset. V gave up 5 bases and J gave up 4 bases; unmatched junction bases: 11. This CDR3 has 15 residues. Germline V CDR1 and CDR2: SGHTA, FQGNSA. Produced via immunoSEQ multiplex PCR; TCRdb's table is partial and in-frame only. The table has 1,400,000 or so clones, 97% to 99% seen once; the top ten hold about 0.4%. The data were obtained in a study of shared clonotypes between healthy human individuals. Study-wide results and limits: Generally, naive subsets came out with larger estimated richness than memory subsets.

The TCR comes from a man aged 25-45 years in good health. The sequenced sample consisted of naive CD4+ T cells sorted from blood. Documented subset: CD45RA+ positively selected. The chain carries TRBV7-2 and TRBJ2-7; TRBD1 aligns across 7 bases. In DNA, the CDR3 is TGTGCCAGCAGCCGGGACAGACTCAGACCTTACGAGCAGTACTTC. Translated: CASSRDRLRPYEQYF.